This TCR beta chain was retrieved from a study of vaccination and CD4 T cells after COVID-19. Study-level information: Collection of post-COVID samples occurred a median approximately 93 days after diagnosis, spanning a range of 35 to 161.

TCRdb processed the PCR reads anew with MiXCR; each CDR3 protein has one entry. The sample contains 15,000 to 20,000 distinct CDR3 sequences, approximately 59% of which appear only once. Germline assignment: CDR1 MGHRA and CDR2 YSYEKL. Between the trimmed V and J ends, which lost 1 base and 2 bases, there was a span of 5 bases. The CDR3 totals 13 residues. The chain combines TRBV4-1 with TRBJ1-2; D not resolved. The TCR was taken from a human donor who had recovered from COVID-19. The sample in question was CD4+ T cells from blood, obtained before SARS-CoV-2 vaccination. The CDR3 region has the DNA TGCGCCAGCAGCCAAGTCGCAAACTATGGCTACACCTTC. Translated: CASSQVANYGYTF.